The T cell receptor beta chain described here comes from a study of blood T cell repertoires in COVID-19. Germline V gene sequence: CDR1 SGHTA, CDR2 FQGNSA. The CDR3 consists of 14 residues. Trimming cost V 10 bases and J 3 bases; bases outside gene matches: 4. Sequencing used immunoSEQ multiplex PCR; TCRdb keeps in-frame clones, though not all of them. Among about 280,000 clones, roughly 88% were seen once, and the ten largest hold roughly 9.1%. This clone was recorded a few times. This sequence originates from a man younger than 30 with active or convalescent COVID-19. Sequenced input: peripheral blood. The chain carries TRBV7-2 and TRBJ2-3, with 13 bases aligning to TRBD2. CDR3 amino acids: CATRTSGGTDTQYF. The CDR3 nucleotides read TGTGCCACCAGGACTAGCGGGGGAACAGATACGCAGTATTTT.